This T cell receptor beta chain originates from a study of CD8 T cells in Susac syndrome. Treatment-naive patients with stable or active relapsing-remitting disease served as multiple sclerosis controls. Negative isolation was used for CD8+ and CD4+ T cells, and FACS enrichment was applied to TEMRA cells. Study findings and constraints: It was acknowledged in the study that the number of individuals who were included in its TCR sequencing and HLA analysis was relatively small.

After extraction with the RNeasy kit, 0.5 to 1 ug of the RNA was reverse transcribed using random hexamers. An immunoSEQ multiplex PCR generated amplified TCR beta CDR3 products spanning 54 Vbeta and 13 Jbeta. Using its own MiXCR run on the immunoSEQ multiplex PCR reads, TCRdb lists one record per CDR3 protein. The table lists about 430,000 distinct CDR3 sequences, more than 70% of them singletons. On this clonotype itself: Its cognate antigen is unknown.

The clonotype originates from a human donor with multiple sclerosis. The sample taken for sequencing was CD8+ T cells from PBMCs.

CDR3 bases: TGCAGTGCTAGACCACTAGGGACATCCTACGAGCAGTACTTC. Translation: CSARPLGTSYEQYF. This chain uses TRBV20-1 with TRBJ2-7; TRBD1 is a possible D gene (6 bases). Germline CDR1 and CDR2: DFQATT and SNEGSKA (reference sequence). The germline V and J ends were trimmed by 2 bases and 1 base, with 12 bases remaining between them. This CDR3 is built from 14 residues.